This T cell receptor (beta chain) was recorded in a study of cytomegalovirus exposure and HLA in healthy donors. Donors in the study were healthy people who gave bone marrow. The PCR employed 60 Vbeta primers together with 13 Jbeta primers. TCRdb's copy holds only in-frame clones and misses some; the assay was immunoSEQ multiplex PCR. Among tens of thousands of clones listed, just under 75% were seen once. Sequenced material: PBMCs. The clonotype comes from a man aged 30 to 45 in good health and CMV-seropositive.

CDR3 in amino acids: CASSPSYSSYEQYF. CDR3 sequence (DNA): TGTGCCAGCAGCCCTTCCTATAGCTCCTACGAGCAGTACTTC. J is TRBJ2-7 and V is TRBV7-9; unclear D gene. V dropped 5 bases and J dropped 0 bases, with 11 bases sitting between them. Germline V lookup: CDR1 SEHNR, CDR2 FQNEAQ (reference sequence). The length of the CDR3 is 14 residues.